The 5 T cell receptor beta chains listed next were all sequenced from one sample in a study of shared clonotypes between healthy human individuals. TCRdb's copy holds only in-frame clones and misses some; the assay was immunoSEQ multiplex PCR. The table records under 700,000 clones, roughly 96% of them present only once. The naive CD8 subset, CD45RO-negative cells positively selected for CCR7, excluded terminally differentiated effector memory CD45RA+ cells. Sequenced input: naive CD8+ T cells sorted from blood. Every receptor here comes from a woman between 25 and 40 years old in good health.

V is TRBV13 and J is TRBJ2-7, with D perhaps TRBD2 (6 bases). The CDR3 is made up of 16 amino acids. Looked up from germline, CDR1 is PRHDT and CDR2 is FYEKMQ (reference sequence). The V and J ends lost 4 bases and 6 bases respectively, with 22 bases between them. The CDR3 DNA sequence: TGTGCCAGCAGCTGGGGTGGGCGGGGCGCAGGGTTCGAGCAGTACTTC. It codes for CASSWGGRGAGFEQYF.

J is TRBJ1-3 and V is TRBV15; D ambiguous. V was trimmed by 3 bases and J by 0 bases, leaving 12 bases between them. The CDR3 spans 16 residues. Germline CDR1 LNHNV, CDR2 YYDKDF (reference sequence). Here the CDR3 DNA reads TGTGCCACCAGCAGTACAACAGAAGCCTCTGGAAACACCATATATTTT. Translated: CATSSTTEASGNTIYF.

Written as DNA, the CDR3 is TGTGCCAGCAGCTTAGATAGGCTAGCGGGAGGCGAGCAGTACTTC. This translates into CASSLDRLAGGEQYF. The chain has TRBV11-1 and TRBJ2-7, with 11 bases that match TRBD2. V trimming: 1 base; J trimming: 6 bases; junction bases outside the gene matches: 5. Germline CDR1 and CDR2: SGHAT and FQDESV (reference sequence). CDR3 size: 15 residues.

The chain uses TRBV27 and TRBJ2-2; 11 nucleotides match TRBD1. Trimming removed 7 bases from V and 4 bases from J; junction bases left unmatched: 5. CDR1 and CDR2 from the germline V gene are MNHEY and SMNVEV (reference sequence). This CDR3 contains 15 residues. The DNA of the CDR3 is TGTGCCAGCAAACCCGGGACAGGGGGCACCGGGGAGCTGTTTTTT. It translates to CASKPGTGGTGELFF.

The V call is TRBV6-5, the J call TRBJ1-1, with D unresolved. V lost 2 bases and J 0 bases, leaving 7 bases between the germline ends. There are 14 residues in the CDR3. In germline, CDR1 is MNHEY, CDR2 SVGAGI. The CDR3 loop is CASSYSRLNTEAFF. CDR3 coding DNA: TGTGCCAGCAGTTACAGCAGATTGAACACTGAAGCTTTCTTT.